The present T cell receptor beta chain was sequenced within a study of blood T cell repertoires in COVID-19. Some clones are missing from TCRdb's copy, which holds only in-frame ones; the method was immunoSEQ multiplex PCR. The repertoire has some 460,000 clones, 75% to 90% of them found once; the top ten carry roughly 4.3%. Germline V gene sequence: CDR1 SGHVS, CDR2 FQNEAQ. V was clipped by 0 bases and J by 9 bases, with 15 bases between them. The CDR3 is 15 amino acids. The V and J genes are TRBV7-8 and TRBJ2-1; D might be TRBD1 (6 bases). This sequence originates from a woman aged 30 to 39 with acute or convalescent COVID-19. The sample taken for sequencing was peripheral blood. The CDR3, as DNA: TGTGCCAGCAGCTTAGCACAAGTAGTAGGGGGTGAGCAGTTCTTC. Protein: CASSLAQVVGGEQFF.